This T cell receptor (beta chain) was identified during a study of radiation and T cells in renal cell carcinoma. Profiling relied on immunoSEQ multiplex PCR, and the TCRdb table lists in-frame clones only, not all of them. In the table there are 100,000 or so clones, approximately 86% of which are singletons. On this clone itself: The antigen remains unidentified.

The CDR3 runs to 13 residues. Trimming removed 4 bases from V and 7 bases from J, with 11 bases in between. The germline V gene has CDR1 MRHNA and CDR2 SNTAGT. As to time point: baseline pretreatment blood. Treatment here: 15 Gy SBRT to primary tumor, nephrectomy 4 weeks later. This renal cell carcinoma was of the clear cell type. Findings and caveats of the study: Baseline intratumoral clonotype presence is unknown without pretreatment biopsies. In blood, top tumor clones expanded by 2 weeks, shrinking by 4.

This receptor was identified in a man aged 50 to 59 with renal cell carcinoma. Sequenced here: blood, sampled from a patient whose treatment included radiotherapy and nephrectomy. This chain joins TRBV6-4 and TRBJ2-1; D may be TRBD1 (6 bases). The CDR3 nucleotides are TGTGCCAGCAGTGCAGCAGGGGTGAATGAGCAGTTCTTC. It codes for CASSAAGVNEQFF.